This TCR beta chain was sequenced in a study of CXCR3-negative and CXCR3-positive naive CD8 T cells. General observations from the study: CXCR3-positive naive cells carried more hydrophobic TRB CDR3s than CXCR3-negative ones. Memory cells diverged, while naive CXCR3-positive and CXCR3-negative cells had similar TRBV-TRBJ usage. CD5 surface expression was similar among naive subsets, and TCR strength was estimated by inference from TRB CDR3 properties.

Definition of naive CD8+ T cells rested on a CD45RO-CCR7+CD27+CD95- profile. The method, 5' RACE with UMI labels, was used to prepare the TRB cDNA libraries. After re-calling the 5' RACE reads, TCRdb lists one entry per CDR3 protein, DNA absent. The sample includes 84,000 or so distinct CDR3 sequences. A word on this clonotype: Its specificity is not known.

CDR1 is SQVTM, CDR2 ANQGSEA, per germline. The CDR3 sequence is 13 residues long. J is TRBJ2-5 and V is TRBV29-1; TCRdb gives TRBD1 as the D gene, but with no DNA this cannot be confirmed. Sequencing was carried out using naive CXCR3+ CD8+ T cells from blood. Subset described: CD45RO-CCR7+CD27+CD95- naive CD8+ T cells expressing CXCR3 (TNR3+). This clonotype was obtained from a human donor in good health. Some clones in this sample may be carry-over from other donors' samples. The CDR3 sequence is CSVAGTGDETQYF.